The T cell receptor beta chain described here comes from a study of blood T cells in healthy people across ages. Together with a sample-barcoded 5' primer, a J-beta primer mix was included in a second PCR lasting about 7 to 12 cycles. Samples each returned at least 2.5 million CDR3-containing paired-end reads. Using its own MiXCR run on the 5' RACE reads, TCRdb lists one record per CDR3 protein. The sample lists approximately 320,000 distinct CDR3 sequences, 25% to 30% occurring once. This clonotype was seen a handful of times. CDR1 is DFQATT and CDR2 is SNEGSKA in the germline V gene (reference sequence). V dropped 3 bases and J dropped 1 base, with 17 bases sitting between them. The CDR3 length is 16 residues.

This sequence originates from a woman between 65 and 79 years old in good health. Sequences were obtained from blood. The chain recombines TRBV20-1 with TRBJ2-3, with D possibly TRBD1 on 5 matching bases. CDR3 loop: CSASPWAGFGTDTQYF. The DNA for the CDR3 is TGCAGTGCTAGCCCATGGGCAGGGTTCGGCACAGATACGCAGTATTTT.